This is a list of T cell receptor beta chains from one sample in a study of blood T cell repertoires in COVID-19. The protocol was immunoSEQ multiplex PCR, while the TCRdb copy is restricted to in-frame clones and leaves out a portion. The table lists 300,000 to 400,000 clones, around 91% of them singletons. Sequences were obtained from peripheral blood. Receptors originate from a woman aged 18-35 years who had recovered from COVID-19. Both conserved end residues are part of each CDR3. A D gene is named only where the DNA matches it firmly. Size tells how often a clone was seen (once, few, many) or the class of an expanded clone, and some rows leave it out.

abundance	v_gene	d_gene	j_gene	CDR3aa	CDR3nt
.	TRBV5-5	TRBD2	TRBJ2-6	CASSSRAGMGGANVLTF	TGTGCCAGCAGCTCAAGAGCGGGGATGGGCGGGGCCAACGTCCTGACTTTC
.	TRBV6-5	.	TRBJ1-5	CASSVATGSNQPQHF	TGTGCCAGCAGCGTAGCTACAGGGAGCAATCAGCCCCAGCATTTT
.	TRBV19	TRBD1	TRBJ1-1	CASSLTGGGTEAFF	TGTGCCAGTAGTCTTACAGGGGGTGGAACTGAAGCTTTCTTT
.	TRBV18	.	TRBJ1-1	CASSLGGWSTEAFF	TGTGCCAGCTCACTGGGGGGATGGAGCACTGAAGCTTTCTTT
once	TRBV3-1/TRBV3-2	TRBD2	TRBJ2-3	CASSQDGGEVPDTQYF	TGTGCCAGCAGCCAAGACGGGGGGGAGGTGCCAGATACGCAGTATTTT
.	TRBV3-1/TRBV3-2	.	TRBJ1-6	CASSRPRGGGSYNSPLHF	TGTGCCAGCAGCCGCCCCCGGGGGGGTGGCTCCTATAATTCACCCCTCCACTTT
.	TRBV7-2	.	TRBJ1-2	CASSPQGGGNYGYTF	TGTGCCAGCAGCCCCCAGGGTGGGGGCAACTATGGCTACACCTTC
.	TRBV11-3	TRBD1	TRBJ2-1	CASSLRAGQGTSNEQFF	TGTGCCAGCAGCTTGAGGGCGGGACAGGGCACTAGCAATGAGCAGTTCTTC
.	TRBV11-2	.	TRBJ1-6	CASSLARGGGSPLHF	TGTGCCAGCAGCTTAGCTCGGGGTGGAGGGTCACCCCTCCACTTT
.	TRBV20-1	.	TRBJ2-1	CSADLDYEQFF	TGCAGTGCTGACCTAGACTATGAGCAGTTCTTC
.	TRBV9	TRBD2	TRBJ2-1	CASSVGLALSYNEQFF	TGTGCCAGCAGCGTAGGACTAGCGCTCTCCTACAATGAGCAGTTCTTC
.	TRBV6-2/TRBV6-3	.	TRBJ2-2	CASSYPRGPDNGELFF	TGTGCCAGCAGTTACCCGCGGGGCCCCGATAACGGGGAGCTGTTTTTT
.	TRBV3-1/TRBV3-2	TRBD2	TRBJ2-1	CARLAGGSNEQFF	TGTGCCCGGCTAGCGGGAGGATCCAATGAGCAGTTCTTC
.	TRBV5-4	TRBD2	TRBJ2-3	CASSRDSGRASDTQYF	TGTGCCAGCAGTCGAGACAGCGGGAGGGCGTCAGATACGCAGTATTTT
.	TRBV24-1	TRBD1	TRBJ2-1	CATSDWTGGSYNEQFF	TGTGCCACCAGTGACTGGACAGGGGGCTCCTACAATGAGCAGTTCTTC
.	TRBV10-2	TRBD2	TRBJ2-1	CASSVQREYNEQFF	TGCGCCAGCAGTGTTCAGCGGGAATACAATGAGCAGTTCTTC
.	TRBV20-1	TRBD2	TRBJ2-4	CSASSTSRWPAKNIQYF	TGCAGTGCTAGTTCGACTAGCCGTTGGCCGGCCAAAAACATTCAGTACTTC
.	TRBV4-3	TRBD2	TRBJ2-3	CASSQTLAGGDTQYF	TGCGCCAGCAGCCAAACCCTAGCGGGAGGAGATACGCAGTATTTT
.	TRBV4-3	.	TRBJ1-3	CASSHSTTGSSGNTIYF	TGCGCCAGCAGCCACAGCACTACAGGGTCGTCTGGAAACACCATATATTTT
once	TRBV20-1	.	TRBJ1-1	CSARAGTEAFF	TGCAGTGCTAGAGCAGGGACTGAAGCTTTCTTT
.	TRBV7-9	.	TRBJ1-2	CASSLVPPAGYGYTF	TGTGCCAGCAGCTTAGTCCCGCCAGCAGGCTATGGCTACACCTTC
.	TRBV7-2	.	TRBJ2-2	CASSPAGPGELFF	TGTGCCAGCAGCCCGGCGGGCCCCGGGGAGCTGTTTTTT
once	TRBV21-1	.	TRBJ2-5	CASSTLAGAEETQYF	TGTGCCAGCAGCACCCTAGCGGGTGCCGAAGAGACCCAGTACTTC
.	TRBV3-1/TRBV3-2	.	TRBJ1-3	CASSQVGGNSGNTIYF	TGTGCCAGCAGCCAAGTGGGCGGGAACTCTGGAAACACCATATATTTT
.	TRBV6-1	TRBD2	TRBJ2-2	CASSESGGSGELFF	TGTGCCAGCAGTGAATCGGGGGGTTCAGGGGAGCTGTTTTTT
.	TRBV25-1	TRBD1	TRBJ1-5	CASSESTGGRDQPQHF	TGTGCCAGCAGTGAATCGACAGGGGGTAGGGATCAGCCCCAGCATTTT
.	TRBV28	.	TRBJ2-1	CASSALDSYNEQFF	TGTGCCAGCAGTGCCCTCGACTCTTACAATGAGCAGTTCTTC
.	TRBV7-2	TRBD2	TRBJ2-1	CASSWGGAGQFF	TGTGCCAGCAGCTGGGGGGGAGCTGGGCAGTTCTTC
.	TRBV11-3	TRBD1	TRBJ1-1	CASSLEGQGNTEAFF	TGTGCCAGCAGCTTAGAGGGACAGGGTAACACTGAAGCTTTCTTT
.	TRBV2	.	TRBJ1-1	CASSERVNTEAFF	TGTGCCAGCAGTGAACGGGTGAACACTGAAGCTTTCTTT
once	TRBV3-1/TRBV3-2	TRBD2	TRBJ2-1	CASSHTSGRAGQFF	TGTGCCAGCAGCCATACTAGCGGGAGGGCCGGACAGTTCTTC
.	TRBV7-2	TRBD1	TRBJ1-4	CASSLGGTGNEKLFF	TGTGCCAGCAGCTTAGGCGGGACAGGGAATGAAAAACTGTTTTTT
.	TRBV7-9	.	TRBJ1-2	CASSYPRDYGYTF	TGTGCCAGCAGCTACCCGCGGGACTATGGCTACACCTTC
.	TRBV5-4	TRBD2	TRBJ2-1	CASSLFPGTSGRSYNEQFF	TGTGCCAGCAGCTTATTTCCCGGGACTAGCGGGAGGTCCTACAATGAGCAGTTCTTC
.	TRBV24-1	TRBD2	TRBJ2-1	CATSGAFIAGEKYNEQFF	TGTGCCACCAGTGGAGCCTTTATAGCGGGAGAGAAATACAATGAGCAGTTCTTC
.	TRBV19	.	TRBJ1-5	CASSIDYRLGNQPQHF	TGTGCCAGTAGTATAGATTACAGGTTGGGCAATCAGCCCCAGCATTTT
.	TRBV19	TRBD1	TRBJ1-6	CATQQGINSPLHF	TGTGCCACCCAACAGGGGATCAATTCACCCCTCCACTTT
.	TRBV5-6	TRBD1	TRBJ2-5	CASSGGQGVRETQYF	TGTGCCAGCAGCGGGGGACAGGGTGTACGAGAGACCCAGTACTTC
.	TRBV7-8	TRBD1	TRBJ1-6	CASSEGAERHSPLHF	TGTGCCAGCAGCGAGGGGGCGGAGAGACATTCACCCCTCCACTTT
few	TRBV21-1	.	TRBJ2-1	CASTLNEQFF	TGTGCCAGCACCCTCAATGAGCAGTTCTTC
.	TRBV7-7	.	TRBJ2-2	CASSDGLKNTGELFF	TGTGCCAGCAGCGACGGACTAAAGAACACCGGGGAGCTGTTTTTT
.	TRBV20-1	TRBD2	TRBJ2-1	CSASMGPGGRNEQFF	TGCAGTGCTAGTATGGGACCGGGAGGACGCAATGAGCAGTTCTTC
once	TRBV19	.	TRBJ2-1	CASSIARTPRGNEQFF	TGTGCCAGTAGTATAGCTCGGACCCCTAGGGGCAATGAGCAGTTCTTC
.	TRBV4-3	TRBD2	TRBJ2-3	CASSQSGSPDTQYF	TGCGCCAGCAGCCAGAGCGGGAGTCCAGATACGCAGTATTTT
.	TRBV10-3	.	TRBJ1-1	CAISERAGGNTEAFF	TGTGCCATCAGTGAGCGGGCCGGGGGTAACACTGAAGCTTTCTTT
.	TRBV19	TRBD2	TRBJ2-1	CASSGLAGGNEQFF	TGTGCCAGTAGTGGGCTAGCGGGAGGGAATGAGCAGTTCTTC
.	TRBV30	TRBD2	TRBJ2-1	CASRGSSYNEQFF	TGTGCCTCCCGCGGGAGCTCCTACAATGAGCAGTTCTTC
.	TRBV4-3	.	TRBJ2-5	CASSQGALEGETQYF	TGCGCCAGCAGCCAAGGGGCACTAGAGGGCGAGACCCAGTACTTC
few	TRBV11-2	.	TRBJ2-1	CASSRLTGNEQFF	TGTGCCAGCAGCCGATTAACAGGGAATGAGCAGTTCTTC
.	TRBV6-5	.	TRBJ1-1	CASSPTGMNRAFF	TGTGCCAGCAGCCCAACAGGGATGAATAGAGCTTTCTTT
.	TRBV5-1	.	TRBJ1-1	CASSLASGGRTEAFF	TGCGCCAGCAGCTTGGCGTCGGGGGGGCGGACTGAAGCTTTCTTT
once	TRBV27	.	TRBJ1-2	CASSKPHGYGYTF	TGTGCCAGCAGTAAGCCTCACGGCTATGGCTACACCTTC
.	TRBV6-5	.	TRBJ1-1	CASSYSSRAGRTEAFF	TGTGCCAGCAGTTACTCCTCCAGGGCTGGACGGACTGAAGCTTTCTTT
.	TRBV19	.	TRBJ1-1	CASAGGSAAFF	TGTGCCAGTGCGGGGGGGAGTGCTGCTTTCTTT
.	TRBV11-3	TRBD2	TRBJ2-2	CASSPRTSGRGELFF	TGTGCCAGCAGCCCCCGGACTAGCGGGAGGGGGGAGCTGTTTTTT
.	TRBV5-1	TRBD1	TRBJ1-2	CASLGLDGQGAYGYTF	TGCGCCAGCCTGGGGTTGGATGGACAGGGGGCTTATGGCTACACCTTC